This entry describes one TCR beta chain. These data originate in a study of technical replicates of blood from a handful of donors. TCRdb keeps only in-frame clones here, not all; method: immunoSEQ multiplex PCR. The sample shows about 79,000 clones, about 90% of them seen only once. The sequenced sample consisted of T cells isolated from PBMCs. This TCR was recovered from a human donor in good health. Some clones in this sample may be carry-over from other donors' samples.

Here the CDR3 reads CAWSVRDSGDYEQYF. The CDR3 region has the DNA TGTGCCTGGAGTGTAAGGGACTCCGGAGACTACGAGCAGTACTTC. The rearrangement joins TRBV30 to TRBJ2-7, with a tentative D call TRBD2 (6 bases). This CDR3 is built from 15 residues. Germline CDR1 GTSNPN, CDR2 SVGIG (reference sequence). V lost 0 bases and J 3 bases, leaving 15 bases between the germline ends.